Here is one T cell receptor beta chain with its context. The CDR3 sequence is 14 residues long. CDR1 and CDR2 (germline): LNHNV, YYDKDF (reference sequence). The junction had 6 bases not matched to a gene; V was cut back by 2 bases and J by 7 bases. This sample was included in a study of T cell responses to AZD1222 COVID-19 vaccine. Sequenced by immunoSEQ multiplex PCR; TCRdb stores in-frame clones only, minus some. The sample holds approximately 82,000 clones, roughly 92% seen once. This clonotype was sampled from an adult who received the AZD1222 COVID-19 vaccine. J is TRBJ1-2 and V is TRBV15; TRBD1 matches 8 bases. The sequencing here drew on peripheral blood, taken 28 days after the second AZD1222 dose. The chain's CDR3 is CATSRRQGRPGYTF. CDR3 sequence (DNA): TGTGCCACCAGCAGACGACAGGGGCGGCCTGGCTACACCTTC.